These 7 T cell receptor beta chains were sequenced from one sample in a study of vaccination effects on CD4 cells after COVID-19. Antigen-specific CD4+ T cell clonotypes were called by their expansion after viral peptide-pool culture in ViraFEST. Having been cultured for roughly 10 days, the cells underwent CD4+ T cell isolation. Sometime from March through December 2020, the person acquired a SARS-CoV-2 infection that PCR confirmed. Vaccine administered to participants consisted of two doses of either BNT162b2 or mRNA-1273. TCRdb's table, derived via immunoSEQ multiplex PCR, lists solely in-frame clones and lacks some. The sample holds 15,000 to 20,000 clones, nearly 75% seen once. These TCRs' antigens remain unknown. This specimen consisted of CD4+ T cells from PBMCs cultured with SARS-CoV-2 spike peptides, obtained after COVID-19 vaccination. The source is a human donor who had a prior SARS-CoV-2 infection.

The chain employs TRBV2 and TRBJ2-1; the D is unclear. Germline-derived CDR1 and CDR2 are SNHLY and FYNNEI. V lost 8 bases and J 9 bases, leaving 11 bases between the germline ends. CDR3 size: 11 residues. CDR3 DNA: TGTGCCAGCTTGACATGGGGTGAGCAGTTCTTC. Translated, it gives CASLTWGEQFF.

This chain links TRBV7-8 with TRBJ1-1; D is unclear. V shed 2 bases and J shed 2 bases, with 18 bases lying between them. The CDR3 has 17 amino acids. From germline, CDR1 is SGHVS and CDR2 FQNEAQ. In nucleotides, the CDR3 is TGTGCCAGCAGCTTATTAACCGGTGGCAGGATTAACACTGAAGCTTTCTTT. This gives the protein CASSLLTGGRINTEAFF.

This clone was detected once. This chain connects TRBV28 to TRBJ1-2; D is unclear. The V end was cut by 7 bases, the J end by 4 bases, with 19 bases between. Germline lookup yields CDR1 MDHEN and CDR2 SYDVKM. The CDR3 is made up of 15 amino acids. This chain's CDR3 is CASTAAARALYGYTF. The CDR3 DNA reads TGTGCCAGCACCGCCGCGGCCCGAGCGCTCTATGGCTACACCTTC.

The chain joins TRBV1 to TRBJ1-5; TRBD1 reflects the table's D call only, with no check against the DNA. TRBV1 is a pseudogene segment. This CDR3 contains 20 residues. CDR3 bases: TGCACCAGCAGCCAAGACTCAAAAACGATAGAGGACAAGGTCAATCAGCCCCAGCATTTT. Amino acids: CTSSQDSKTIEDKVNQPQHF.

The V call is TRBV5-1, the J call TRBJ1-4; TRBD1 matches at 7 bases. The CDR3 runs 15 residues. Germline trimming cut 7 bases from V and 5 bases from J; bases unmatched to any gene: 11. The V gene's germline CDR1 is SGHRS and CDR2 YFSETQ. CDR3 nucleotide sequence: TGCGCCAGCGGCCGAACCGGGACAGCAAATGAAAAACTGTTTTTT. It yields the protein CASGRTGTANEKLFF.

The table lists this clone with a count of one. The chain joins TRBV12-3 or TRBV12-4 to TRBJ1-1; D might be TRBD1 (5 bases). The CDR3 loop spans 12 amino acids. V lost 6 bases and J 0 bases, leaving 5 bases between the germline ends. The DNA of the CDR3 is TGTGCCAGCAGGGGGGTGAACACTGAAGCTTTCTTT. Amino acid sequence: CASRGVNTEAFF.

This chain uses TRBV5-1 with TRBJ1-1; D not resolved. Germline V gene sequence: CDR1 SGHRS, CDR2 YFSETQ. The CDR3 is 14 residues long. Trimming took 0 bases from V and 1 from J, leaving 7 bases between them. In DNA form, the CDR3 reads TGCGCCAGCAGCTTGGAGGGTTCGAACACTGAAGCTTTCTTT. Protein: CASSLEGSNTEAFF.